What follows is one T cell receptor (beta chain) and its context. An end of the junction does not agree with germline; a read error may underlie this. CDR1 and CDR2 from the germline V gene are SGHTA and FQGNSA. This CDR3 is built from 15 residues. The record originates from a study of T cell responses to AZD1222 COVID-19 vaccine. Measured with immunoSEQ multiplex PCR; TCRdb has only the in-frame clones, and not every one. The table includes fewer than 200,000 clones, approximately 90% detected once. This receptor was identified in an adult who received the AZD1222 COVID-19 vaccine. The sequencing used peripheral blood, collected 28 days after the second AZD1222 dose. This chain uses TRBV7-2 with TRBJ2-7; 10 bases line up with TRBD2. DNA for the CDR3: TGTGCCAGCAGCCCTCCCGGCAGGGGGGTAGCGGGAGGCCGCTTC. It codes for CASSPPGRGVAGGRF.